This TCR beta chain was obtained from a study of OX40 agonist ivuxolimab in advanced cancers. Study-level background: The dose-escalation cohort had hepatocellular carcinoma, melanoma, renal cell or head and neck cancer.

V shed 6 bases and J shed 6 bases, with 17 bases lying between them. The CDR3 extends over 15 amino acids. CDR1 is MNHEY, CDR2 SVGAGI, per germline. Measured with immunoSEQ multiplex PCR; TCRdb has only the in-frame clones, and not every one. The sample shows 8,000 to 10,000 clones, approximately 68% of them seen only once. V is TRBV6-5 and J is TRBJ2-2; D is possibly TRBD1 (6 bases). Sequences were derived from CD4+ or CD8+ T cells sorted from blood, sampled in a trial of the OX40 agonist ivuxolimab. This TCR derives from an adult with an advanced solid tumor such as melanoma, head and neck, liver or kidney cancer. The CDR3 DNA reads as TGTGCCAGCAGCCTGCCGGGGAACAGGGCCGGGGAGCTGTTTTTT. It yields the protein CASSLPGNRAGELFF.